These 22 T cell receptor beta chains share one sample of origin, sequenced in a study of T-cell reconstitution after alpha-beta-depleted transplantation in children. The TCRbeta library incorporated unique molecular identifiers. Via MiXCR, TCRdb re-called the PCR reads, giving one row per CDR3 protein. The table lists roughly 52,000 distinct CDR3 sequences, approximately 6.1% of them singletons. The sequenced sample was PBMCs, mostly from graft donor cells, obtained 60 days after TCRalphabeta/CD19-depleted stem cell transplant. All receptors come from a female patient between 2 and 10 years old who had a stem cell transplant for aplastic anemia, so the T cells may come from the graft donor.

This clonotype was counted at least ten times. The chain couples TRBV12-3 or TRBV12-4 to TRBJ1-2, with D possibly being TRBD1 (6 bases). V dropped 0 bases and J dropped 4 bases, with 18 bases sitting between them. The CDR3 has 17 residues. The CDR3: CASSLALQRTATYGYTF. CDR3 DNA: TGTGCCAGCAGTTTAGCGTTACAAAGGACAGCGACCTATGGCTACACCTTC.

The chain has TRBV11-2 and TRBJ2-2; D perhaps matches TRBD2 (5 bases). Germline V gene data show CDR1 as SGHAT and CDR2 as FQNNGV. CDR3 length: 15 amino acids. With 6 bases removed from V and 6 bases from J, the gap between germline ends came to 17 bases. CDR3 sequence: CASSRREAGAGELFF. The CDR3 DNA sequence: TGTGCCAGCAGTCGCAGAGAGGCCGGGGCCGGGGAGCTGTTTTTT.

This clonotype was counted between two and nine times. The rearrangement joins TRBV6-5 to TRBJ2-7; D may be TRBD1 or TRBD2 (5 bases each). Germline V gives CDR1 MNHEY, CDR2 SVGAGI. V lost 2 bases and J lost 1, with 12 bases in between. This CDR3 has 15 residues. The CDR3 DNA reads TGTGCCAGCAGTTACAGGTGGGACGGATCCTACGAGCAGTACTTC. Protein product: CASSYRWDGSYEQYF.

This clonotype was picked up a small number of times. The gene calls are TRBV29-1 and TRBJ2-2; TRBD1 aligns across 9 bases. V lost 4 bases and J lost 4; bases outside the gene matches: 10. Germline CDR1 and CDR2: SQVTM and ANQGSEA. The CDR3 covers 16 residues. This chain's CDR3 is CSVGAPGQGITGELFF. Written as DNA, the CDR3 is TGCAGCGTTGGGGCCCCGGGACAGGGAATCACCGGGGAGCTGTTTTTT.

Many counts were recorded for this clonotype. The CDR3 reads CATSRERDRGRSGTSGRPYEQYF. CDR3 bases: TGTGCCACCAGCAGAGAGAGGGACAGGGGGCGAAGTGGGACTAGCGGGAGACCCTACGAGCAGTACTTC. The rearrangement uses TRBV15 and TRBJ2-7, with 14 bases aligning to TRBD2. This CDR3 contains 23 residues. With V trimmed by 0 bases and J by 2 bases, 21 bases remained unmatched. CDR1 is LNHNV and CDR2 is YYDKDF in the germline V gene (reference sequence).

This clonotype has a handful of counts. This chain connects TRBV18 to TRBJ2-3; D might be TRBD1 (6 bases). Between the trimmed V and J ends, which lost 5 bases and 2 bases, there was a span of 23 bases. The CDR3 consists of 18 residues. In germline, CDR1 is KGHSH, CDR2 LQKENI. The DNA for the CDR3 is TGTGCCAGCTCAACAACAGGGCCCCTCTCTCCTCTCACAGATACGCAGTATTTT. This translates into CASSTTGPLSPLTDTQYF.

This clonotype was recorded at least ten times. The DNA for the CDR3 is TGTGCCAGCAGCGTACTAGCGGGGGGCACAGATACGCAGTATTTT. Translated: CASSVLAGGTDTQYF. V is TRBV9 and J is TRBJ2-3; 10 bases agree with TRBD2. Germline V lookup: CDR1 SGDLS, CDR2 YYNGEE. CDR3 length: 15 amino acids. After removal of 1 base from V and 1 base from J, the junction contained 0 bases not matched to a gene.

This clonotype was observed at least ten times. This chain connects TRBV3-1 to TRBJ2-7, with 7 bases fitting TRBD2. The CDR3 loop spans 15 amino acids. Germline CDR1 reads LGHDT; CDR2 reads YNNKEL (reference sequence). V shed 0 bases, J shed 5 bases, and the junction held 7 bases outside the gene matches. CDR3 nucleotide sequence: TGTGCCAGCAGCCAAGAGCCAGGGAGGGTCCACGAGCAGTACTTC. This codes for CASSQEPGRVHEQYF.

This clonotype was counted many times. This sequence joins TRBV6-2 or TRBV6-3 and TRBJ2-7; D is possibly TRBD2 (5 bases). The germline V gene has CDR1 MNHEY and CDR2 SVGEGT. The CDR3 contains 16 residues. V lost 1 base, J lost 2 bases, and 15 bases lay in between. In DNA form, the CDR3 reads TGTGCCAGCAGTTACTACTTACTTGCCGGGACCTACGAGCAGTACTTC. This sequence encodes CASSYYLLAGTYEQYF.

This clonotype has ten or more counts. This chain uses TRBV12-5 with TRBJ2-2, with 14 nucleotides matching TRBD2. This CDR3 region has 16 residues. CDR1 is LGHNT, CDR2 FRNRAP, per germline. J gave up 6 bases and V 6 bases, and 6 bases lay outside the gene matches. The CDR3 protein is CASGHRLAGGPGELFF. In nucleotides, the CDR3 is TGTGCTAGTGGACACAGACTAGCGGGAGGGCCCGGGGAGCTGTTTTTT.

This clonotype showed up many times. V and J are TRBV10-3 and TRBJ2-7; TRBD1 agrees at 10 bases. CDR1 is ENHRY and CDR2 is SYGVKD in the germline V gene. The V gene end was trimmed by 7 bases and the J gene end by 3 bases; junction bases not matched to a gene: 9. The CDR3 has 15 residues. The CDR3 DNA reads TGTGCCATCACCCAAGGACAGGGGGAAAACTACGAGCAGTACTTC. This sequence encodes CAITQGQGENYEQYF.

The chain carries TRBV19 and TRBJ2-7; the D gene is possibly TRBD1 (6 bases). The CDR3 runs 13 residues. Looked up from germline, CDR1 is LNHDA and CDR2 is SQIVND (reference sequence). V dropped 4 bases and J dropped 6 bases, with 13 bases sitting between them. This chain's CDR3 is CASSTGQSTEQYF. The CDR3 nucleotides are TGTGCCAGTAGTACTGGACAGTCCACCGAGCAGTACTTC. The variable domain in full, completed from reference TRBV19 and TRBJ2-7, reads DGGITQSPKYLFRKEGQNVTLSCEQNLNHDAMYWYRQDPGQGLRLIYYSQIVNDFQKGDIAEGYSVSREKKESFPLTVTSAQKNPTAFYLCASSTGQSTEQYFGPGTRLTVT.

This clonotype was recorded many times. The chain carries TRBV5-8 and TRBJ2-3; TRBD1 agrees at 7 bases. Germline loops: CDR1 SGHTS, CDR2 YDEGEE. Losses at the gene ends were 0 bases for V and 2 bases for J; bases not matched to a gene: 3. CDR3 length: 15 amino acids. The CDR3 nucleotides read TGTGCCAGCAGCTTGGGACAGGGATACACAGATACGCAGTATTTT. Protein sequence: CASSLGQGYTDTQYF. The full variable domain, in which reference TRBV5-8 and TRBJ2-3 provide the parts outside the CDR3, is EAGVTQSPTHLIKTRGQQATLRCSPISGHTSVYWYQQALGLGLQFLLWYDEGEERNRGNFPPRFSGRQFPNYSSELNVNALELEDSALYLCASSLGQGYTDTQYFGPGTRLTVL.

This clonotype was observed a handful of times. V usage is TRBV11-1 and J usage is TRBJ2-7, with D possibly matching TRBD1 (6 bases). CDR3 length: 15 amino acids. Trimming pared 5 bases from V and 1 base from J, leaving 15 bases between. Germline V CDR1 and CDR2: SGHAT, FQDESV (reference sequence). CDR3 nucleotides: TGTGCCAGCAGCCGCAACCCCGGACAGTCCTACGAGCAGTACTTC. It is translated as CASSRNPGQSYEQYF.

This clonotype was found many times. The CDR3 DNA reads TGTGCCAGCAGTTCCCTCGAGCTGATTCAAGAGACCCAGTACTTC. Translation gives CASSSLELIQETQYF. This sequence joins TRBV28 and TRBJ2-5; D not resolved. The germline gives CDR1 MDHEN, CDR2 SYDVKM. The CDR3 covers 15 residues. Trimming pared 4 bases from V and 2 bases from J, leaving 14 bases between.

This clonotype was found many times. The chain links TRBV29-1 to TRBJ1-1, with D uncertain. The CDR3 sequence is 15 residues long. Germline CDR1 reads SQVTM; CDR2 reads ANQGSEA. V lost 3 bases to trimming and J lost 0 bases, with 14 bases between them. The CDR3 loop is CSVEGPGGMNTEAFF. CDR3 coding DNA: TGCAGCGTTGAGGGCCCTGGTGGGATGAACACTGAAGCTTTCTTT.

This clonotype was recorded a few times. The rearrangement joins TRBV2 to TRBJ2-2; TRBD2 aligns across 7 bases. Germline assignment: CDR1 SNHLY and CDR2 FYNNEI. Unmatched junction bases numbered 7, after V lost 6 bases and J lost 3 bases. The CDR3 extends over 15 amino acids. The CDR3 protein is CASRRERKYTGELFF. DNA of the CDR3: TGTGCCAGCAGGCGGGAGCGTAAATACACCGGGGAGCTGTTTTTT.

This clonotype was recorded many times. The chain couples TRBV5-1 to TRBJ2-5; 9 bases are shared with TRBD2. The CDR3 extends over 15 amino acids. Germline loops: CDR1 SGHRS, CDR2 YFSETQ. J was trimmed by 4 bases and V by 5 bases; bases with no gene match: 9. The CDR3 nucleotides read TGCGCCAGCAGTCTAGTAGCGGGAGTCGGAGAGACCCAGTACTTC. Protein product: CASSLVAGVGETQYF. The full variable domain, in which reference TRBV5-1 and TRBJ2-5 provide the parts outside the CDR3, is KAGVTQTPRYLIKTRGQQVTLSCSPISGHRSVSWYQQTPGQGLQFLFEYFSETQRNKGNFPGRFSGRQFSNSRSEMNVSTLELGDSALYLCASSLVAGVGETQYFGPGTRLLVL.

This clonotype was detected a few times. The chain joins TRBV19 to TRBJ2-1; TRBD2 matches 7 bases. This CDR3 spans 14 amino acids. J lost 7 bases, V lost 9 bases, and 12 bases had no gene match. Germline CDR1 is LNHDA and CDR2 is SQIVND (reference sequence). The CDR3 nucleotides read TGTGCCAGCAGGTTAGGCGGGGGAGGGAATGAGCAGTTCTTC. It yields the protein CASRLGGGGNEQFF.

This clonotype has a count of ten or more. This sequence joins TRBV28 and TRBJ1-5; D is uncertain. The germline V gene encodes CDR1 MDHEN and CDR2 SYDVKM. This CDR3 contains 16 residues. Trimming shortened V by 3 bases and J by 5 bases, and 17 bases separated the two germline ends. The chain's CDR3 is CASSFDISNLYQPQHF. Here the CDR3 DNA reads TGTGCCAGCAGTTTCGATATTAGCAATCTCTATCAGCCCCAGCATTTT.

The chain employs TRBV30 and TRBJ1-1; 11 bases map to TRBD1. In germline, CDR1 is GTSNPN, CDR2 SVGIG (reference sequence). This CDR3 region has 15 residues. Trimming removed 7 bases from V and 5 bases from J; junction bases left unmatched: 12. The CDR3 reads CASHGQGAVGTEAFF. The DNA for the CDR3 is TGTGCCTCCCACGGACAGGGGGCGGTGGGAACTGAAGCTTTCTTT.

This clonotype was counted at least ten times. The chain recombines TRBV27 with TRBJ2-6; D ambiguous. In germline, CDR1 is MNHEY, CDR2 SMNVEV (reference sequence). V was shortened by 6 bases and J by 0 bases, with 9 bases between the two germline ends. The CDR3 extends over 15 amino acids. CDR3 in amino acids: CASSLALSGANVLTF. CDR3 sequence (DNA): TGTGCCAGCAGCTTGGCGCTCTCTGGGGCCAACGTCCTGACTTTC.